This TCR beta chain was found in a study of T cell responses to AZD1222 COVID-19 vaccine. Measured with immunoSEQ multiplex PCR; TCRdb has only the in-frame clones, and not every one. The data show tens of thousands of clones, around three quarters seen once. The origin of this receptor is an adult who received the AZD1222 COVID-19 vaccine. Source: peripheral blood, taken 28 days after the second AZD1222 dose.

The CDR3 loop reads CASSLTRTYNTDTQYF. The DNA of the CDR3 is TGTGCCAGCAGCTTAACCCGGACATATAACACAGATACGCAGTATTTT. The chain links TRBV7-9 to TRBJ2-3; D is perhaps TRBD1 (5 bases). This CDR3 comprises 16 residues. Trimming shortened V by 2 bases and J by 2 bases, and 14 bases separated the two germline ends. Germline V CDR1 and CDR2: SEHNR, FQNEAQ (reference sequence). Supplemented by reference TRBV7-9 and TRBJ2-3, the full variable domain reads DTGVSQNPRHKITKRGQNVTFRCDPISEHNRLYWYRQTLGQGPEFLTYFQNEAQLEKSRLLSDRFSAERPKGSFSTLEIQRTEQGDSAMYLCASSLTRTYNTDTQYFGPGTRLTVL.